What follows are 18 T cell receptor beta chains derived from one specimen sequenced in a study of CXCR3-negative and CXCR3-positive naive CD8 T cells. Broader study findings: CXCR3-negative naive cells had less hydrophobic TRB CDR3s than did CXCR3-positive naive cells.

5' RACE with UMI labels generated the TRB cDNA libraries. TCRdb reanalyzed the 5' RACE reads and collapses them to one entry per CDR3 protein, without DNA. The table gives 150,000 or so distinct CDR3 sequences; the top ten clones make up 0.45% to 0.6% of it. These TCRs' antigens remain unknown. Sequenced material: naive CXCR3+ CD8+ T cells from blood. The subset denotes: CD45RO-CCR7+CD27+CD95- naive CD8+ T cells expressing CXCR3 (TNR3+). Receptors originate from a human donor in good health. Some clones in this sample may be carry-over from other donors' samples.

V and J are TRBV6-5 and TRBJ1-6; TCRdb gives TRBD1 as the D gene, but with no DNA this cannot be confirmed. CDR3 size: 15 residues. Germline V gene sequence: CDR1 MNHEY, CDR2 SVGAGI. The CDR3 loop reads CATSTIKGAYSPLHF.

This chain joins TRBV29-1 and TRBJ1-1; the D call of TRBD1 rests on TCRdb alone, since no DNA is present to check it. The germline CDR1 and CDR2 sequences are SQVTM and ANQGSEA. The CDR3 sequence is 12 residues long. The CDR3 spells CSVDGTGAEAFF.

Here the CDR3 reads CASSQDLGTQYF. This sequence joins TRBV4-3 and TRBJ2-5. Germline CDR1 reads LGHNA; CDR2 reads YSLEER. The CDR3 is 12 amino acids.

The J gene is TRBJ2-1, the V gene TRBV29-1; TCRdb picks TRBD2, but there is no DNA to check that call. The CDR3 totals 16 residues. Germline V gene sequence: CDR1 SQVTM, CDR2 ANQGSEA. CDR3: CSVGLAGGPYYNEQFF.

This sequence joins TRBV21-1 and TRBJ2-2; checking the TCRdb D call of TRBD2 is not possible without DNA. TRBV21-1 is flagged as a pseudogene. This CDR3 spans 19 amino acids. This CDR3 reads CASLKRWNSGAPNTGELFF.

The rearrangement uses TRBV20-1 and TRBJ2-1; TCRdb picks TRBD1, but there is no DNA to check that call. Per the germline V gene, CDR1 is DFQATT and CDR2 is SNEGSKA (reference sequence). The CDR3 is 16 residues long. The CDR3 loop is CSARAPGGRGDNEQFF.

V is TRBV19 and J is TRBJ1-6. The CDR3 covers 13 residues. CDR1 LNHDA and CDR2 SQIVND come from the germline V gene (reference sequence). CDR3: CASSIGERSPLHF.

The rearrangement uses TRBV9 and TRBJ2-1; TCRdb lists TRBD2, though no DNA is available to test this call. Germline values: CDR1 SGDLS, CDR2 YYNGEE. The CDR3 totals 16 residues. The CDR3 here is CASSVSGSSSYNEQFF.

The chain recombines TRBV14 with TRBJ1-4; TCRdb indicates TRBD1, and absent DNA this call remains unverified. Germline V lookup: CDR1 SGHDN, CDR2 FVKESK. The CDR3 totals 15 residues. The chain's CDR3 is CASSQEGRSNEKLFF.

J is TRBJ2-7 and V is TRBV4-1; as DNA is missing, the TRBD2 call by TCRdb cannot be tested. CDR3 size: 14 residues. CDR1 is MGHRA, CDR2 YSYEKL, per germline. The CDR3 sequence is CASSQGSGPYEQYF.

This chain joins TRBV7-9 and TRBJ1-2. The CDR3 is 12 amino acids. CDR1 and CDR2 from the germline V gene are SEHNR and FQNEAQ (reference sequence). The CDR3 spells CASYLWNYGYTF.

The chain recombines TRBV24-1 with TRBJ2-1; with no DNA, the TCRdb D assignment of TRBD1 cannot be verified. Looked up from germline, CDR1 is KGHDR and CDR2 is SFDVKD. The CDR3 has 15 amino acids. The chain's CDR3 is CATSDLISGGDEQFF.

This CDR3 is CASSLYTGANTEAFF. The J gene is TRBJ1-1, the V gene TRBV28; TCRdb reports TRBD1, a call that lacks DNA to check it against. The CDR3 runs 15 residues. Germline V gene data show CDR1 as MDHEN and CDR2 as SYDVKM.

The chain couples TRBV6-6 to TRBJ1-3; without DNA, the TCRdb call of TRBD1 cannot be checked. The CDR3 is 16 amino acids. Germline lookup yields CDR1 MNHNY and CDR2 SVGAGI (reference sequence). CDR3 region: CASSYLTPFPRDTIYF.

V gene TRBV27 combines with J gene TRBJ2-1; with no DNA, the TCRdb D assignment of TRBD2 cannot be verified. This CDR3 has 13 amino acids. The V gene's germline CDR1 is MNHEY and CDR2 SMNVEV (reference sequence). CDR3 loop: CASCSGGRNEQFF.

This chain links TRBV27 with TRBJ2-3; there is no DNA to check the TCRdb D call of TRBD1. The CDR3 extends over 18 amino acids. The germline gives CDR1 MNHEY, CDR2 SMNVEV (reference sequence). The CDR3 is CASTNFPRQGEGTDTQYF.

The V gene is TRBV20-1, the J gene TRBJ2-7; TCRdb selects TRBD2, and the lack of DNA leaves this call unchecked. Germline CDR1 and CDR2: DFQATT and SNEGSKA (reference sequence). This CDR3 comprises 16 residues. The CDR3 spells CSARDLGSGGAHEQYF.

The chain joins TRBV20-1 to TRBJ2-3; there is no DNA to check the TCRdb D call of TRBD2. This CDR3 contains 17 residues. Germline values: CDR1 DFQATT, CDR2 SNEGSKA (reference sequence). The CDR3 here is CSATTGLAVTSTDTQYF.